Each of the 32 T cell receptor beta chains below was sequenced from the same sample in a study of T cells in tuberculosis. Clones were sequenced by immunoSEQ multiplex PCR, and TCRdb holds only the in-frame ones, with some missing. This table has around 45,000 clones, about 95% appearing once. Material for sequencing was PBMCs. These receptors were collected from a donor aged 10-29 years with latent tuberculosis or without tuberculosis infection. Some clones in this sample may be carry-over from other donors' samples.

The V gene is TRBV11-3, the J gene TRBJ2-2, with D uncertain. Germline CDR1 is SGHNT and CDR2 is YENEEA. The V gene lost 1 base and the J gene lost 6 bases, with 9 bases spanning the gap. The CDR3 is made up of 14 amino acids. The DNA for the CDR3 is TGTGCCAGCAGCTTAGGGGCAGTTGCCGGGGAGCTGTTTTTT. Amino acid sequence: CASSLGAVAGELFF.

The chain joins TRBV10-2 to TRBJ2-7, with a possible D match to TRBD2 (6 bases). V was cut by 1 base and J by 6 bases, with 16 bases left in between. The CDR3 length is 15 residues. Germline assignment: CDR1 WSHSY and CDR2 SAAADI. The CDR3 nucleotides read TGCGCCAGCAGTGAGTGGAGGGAAGGGTTAGGCGAGCAGTACTTC. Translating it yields CASSEWREGLGEQYF.

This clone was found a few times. CDR3 protein: CASSLTWNTEAFF. In nucleotides, the CDR3 is TGTGCCAGCAGTCTGACATGGAACACTGAAGCTTTCTTT. The rearrangement joins TRBV5-4 to TRBJ1-1; no definite D call. The CDR3 sequence is 13 residues long. Between the trimmed V and J ends, which lost 5 bases and 1 base, there was a span of 9 bases. The V gene's germline CDR1 is SGHNT and CDR2 YYREEE (reference sequence).

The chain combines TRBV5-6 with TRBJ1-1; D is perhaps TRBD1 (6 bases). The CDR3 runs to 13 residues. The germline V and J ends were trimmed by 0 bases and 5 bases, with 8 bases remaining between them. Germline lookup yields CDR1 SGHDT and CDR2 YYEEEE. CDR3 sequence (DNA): TGTGCCAGCAGCTTGGGCAGGGGTACTGAAGCTTTCTTT. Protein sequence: CASSLGRGTEAFF.

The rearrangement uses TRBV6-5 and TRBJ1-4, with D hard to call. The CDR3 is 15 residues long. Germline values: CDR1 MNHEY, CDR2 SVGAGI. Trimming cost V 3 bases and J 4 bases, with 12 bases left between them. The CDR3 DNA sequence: TGTGCCAGCAGTTATTCGGGGTTCAATAATGAAAAACTGTTTTTT. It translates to CASSYSGFNNEKLFF.

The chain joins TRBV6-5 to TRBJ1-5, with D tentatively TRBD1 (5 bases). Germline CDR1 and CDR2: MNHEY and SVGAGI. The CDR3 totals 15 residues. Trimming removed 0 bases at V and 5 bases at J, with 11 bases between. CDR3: CASSYSGGAHQPQHF. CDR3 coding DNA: TGTGCCAGCAGTTACTCCGGTGGGGCCCATCAGCCCCAGCATTTT.

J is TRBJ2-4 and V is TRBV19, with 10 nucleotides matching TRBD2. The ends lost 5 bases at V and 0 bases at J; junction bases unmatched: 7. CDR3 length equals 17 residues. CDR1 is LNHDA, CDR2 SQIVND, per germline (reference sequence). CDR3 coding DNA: TGTGCCAGTAGTGCCCGGACTAGCGGATTAGCCAAAAACATTCAGTACTTC. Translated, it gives CASSARTSGLAKNIQYF.

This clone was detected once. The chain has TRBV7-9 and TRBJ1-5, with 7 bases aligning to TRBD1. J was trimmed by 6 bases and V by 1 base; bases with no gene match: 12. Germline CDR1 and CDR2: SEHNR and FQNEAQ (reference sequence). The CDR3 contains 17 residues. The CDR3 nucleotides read TGTGCCAGCAGCTTAGGTAGGCCGACAGGGCGGATTCAGCCCCAGCATTTT. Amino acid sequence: CASSLGRPTGRIQPQHF.

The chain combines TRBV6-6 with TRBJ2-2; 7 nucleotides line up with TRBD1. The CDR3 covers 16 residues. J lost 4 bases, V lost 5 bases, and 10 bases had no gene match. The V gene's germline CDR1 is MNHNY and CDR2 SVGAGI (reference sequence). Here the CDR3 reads CASSTQDRNPTGELFF. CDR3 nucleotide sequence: TGTGCCAGCAGTACACAGGACAGGAACCCCACCGGGGAGCTGTTTTTT.

The CDR3 protein is CASSASGFYTF. The CDR3 DNA reads TGTGCCAGCAGCGCGTCAGGGTTCTACACCTTC. The gene calls are TRBV5-4 and TRBJ1-2; TRBD1 is a possible D gene (5 bases). Trimming cost V 4 bases and J 10 bases, with 11 bases left between them. The germline V gene has CDR1 SGHNT and CDR2 YYREEE (reference sequence). The length of the CDR3 is 11 residues.

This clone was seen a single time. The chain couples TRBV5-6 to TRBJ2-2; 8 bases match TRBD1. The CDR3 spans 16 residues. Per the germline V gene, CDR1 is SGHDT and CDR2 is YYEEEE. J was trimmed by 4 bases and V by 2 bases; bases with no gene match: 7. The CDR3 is CASSFWTGLGTGELFF. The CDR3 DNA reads TGTGCCAGCAGCTTTTGGACAGGGTTAGGCACCGGGGAGCTGTTTTTT.

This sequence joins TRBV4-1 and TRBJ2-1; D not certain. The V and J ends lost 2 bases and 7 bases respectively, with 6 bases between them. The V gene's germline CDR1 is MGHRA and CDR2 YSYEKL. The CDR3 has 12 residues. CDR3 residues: CASSQLVNEQFF. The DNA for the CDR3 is TGCGCCAGCAGCCAACTAGTGAATGAGCAGTTCTTC.

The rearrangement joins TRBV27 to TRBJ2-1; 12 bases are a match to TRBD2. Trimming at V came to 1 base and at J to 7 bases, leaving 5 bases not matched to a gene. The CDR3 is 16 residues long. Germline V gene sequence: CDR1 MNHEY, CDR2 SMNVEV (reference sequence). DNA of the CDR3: TGTGCCAGCAGTTTATTCCTAGCGGGAGGGACTAATGAGCAGTTCTTC. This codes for CASSLFLAGGTNEQFF.

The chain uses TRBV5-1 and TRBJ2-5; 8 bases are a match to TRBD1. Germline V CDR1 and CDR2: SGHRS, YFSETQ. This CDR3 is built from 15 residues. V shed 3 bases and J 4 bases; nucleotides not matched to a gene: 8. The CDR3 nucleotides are TGCGCCAGCAGCTCAGGACAGGGTGCGGGAGAGACCCAGTACTTC. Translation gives CASSSGQGAGETQYF.

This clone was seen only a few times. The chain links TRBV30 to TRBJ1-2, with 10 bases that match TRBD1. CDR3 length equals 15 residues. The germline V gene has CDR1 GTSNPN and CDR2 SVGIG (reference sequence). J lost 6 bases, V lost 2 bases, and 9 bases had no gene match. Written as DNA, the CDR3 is TGTGCCTGGAGTTGGTCCCCGACAGGGGGCGATGGCTACACCTTC. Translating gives CAWSWSPTGGDGYTF. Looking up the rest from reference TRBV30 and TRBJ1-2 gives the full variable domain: SQTIHQWPATLVQPVGSPLSLECTVEGTSNPNLYWYRQAAGRGLQLLFYSVGIGQISSEVPQNLSASRPQDRQFILSSKKLLLSDSGFYLCAWSWSPTGGDGYTFGSGTRLTVV.

CDR3: CASSLEGGLAYNEQFF. The CDR3 DNA sequence: TGTGCCAGCAGCTTGGAGGGCGGGTTAGCCTACAATGAGCAGTTCTTC. The rearrangement uses TRBV5-4 and TRBJ2-1; D is perhaps TRBD2 (5 bases). CDR3 length: 16 amino acids. V lost 0 bases and J lost 2, with 12 bases in between. From germline, CDR1 is SGHNT and CDR2 YYREEE (reference sequence).

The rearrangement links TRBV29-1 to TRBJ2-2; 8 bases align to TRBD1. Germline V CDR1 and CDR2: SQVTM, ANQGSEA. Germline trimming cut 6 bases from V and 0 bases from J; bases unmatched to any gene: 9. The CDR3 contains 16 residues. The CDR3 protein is CSVAETGDPNTGELFF. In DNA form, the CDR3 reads TGCAGCGTCGCCGAGACAGGGGATCCGAACACCGGGGAGCTGTTTTTT.

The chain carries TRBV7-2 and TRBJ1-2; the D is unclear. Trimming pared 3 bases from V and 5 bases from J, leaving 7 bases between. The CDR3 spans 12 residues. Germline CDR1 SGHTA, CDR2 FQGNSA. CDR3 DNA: TGTGCCAGCAGCTTTGCCCTATATGGCTACACCTTC. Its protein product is CASSFALYGYTF.

CDR3 amino acids: CASSSDRGPETQYF. CDR3 nucleotide sequence: TGTGCCAGCAGCTCCGACAGGGGGCCGGAGACCCAGTACTTC. The chain uses TRBV7-7 and TRBJ2-5; 10 bases map to TRBD1. Germline loops: CDR1 SSHAT, CDR2 FNYEAQ (reference sequence). Losses at the gene ends were 4 bases for V and 5 bases for J; bases not matched to a gene: 4. The CDR3 consists of 14 residues.

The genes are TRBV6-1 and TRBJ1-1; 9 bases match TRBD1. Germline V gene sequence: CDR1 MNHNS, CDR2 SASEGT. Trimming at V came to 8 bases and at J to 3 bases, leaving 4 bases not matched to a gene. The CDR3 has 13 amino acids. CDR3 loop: CASGDRADTEAFF. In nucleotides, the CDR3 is TGTGCCAGCGGGGACAGGGCTGACACTGAAGCTTTCTTT.

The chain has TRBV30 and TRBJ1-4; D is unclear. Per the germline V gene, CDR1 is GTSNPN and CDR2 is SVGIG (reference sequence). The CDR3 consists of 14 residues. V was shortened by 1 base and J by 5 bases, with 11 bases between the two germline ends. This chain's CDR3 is CAWSADARNEKLFF. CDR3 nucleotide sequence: TGTGCCTGGAGTGCTGACGCCAGGAATGAAAAACTGTTTTTT.

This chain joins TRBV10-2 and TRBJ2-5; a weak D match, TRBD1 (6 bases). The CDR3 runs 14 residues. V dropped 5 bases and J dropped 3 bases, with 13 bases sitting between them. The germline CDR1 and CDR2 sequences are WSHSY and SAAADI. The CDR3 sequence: CASSYRDKKETQYF. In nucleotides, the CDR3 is TGCGCCAGCAGTTACCGGGACAAAAAAGAGACCCAGTACTTC.

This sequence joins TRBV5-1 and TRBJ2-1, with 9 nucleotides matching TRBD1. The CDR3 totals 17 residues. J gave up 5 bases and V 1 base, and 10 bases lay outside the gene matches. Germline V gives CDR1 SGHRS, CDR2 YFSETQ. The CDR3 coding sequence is TGCGCCAGCAGCTTGAGGTACAGGGGGCGGTTTGACAATGAGCAGTTCTTC. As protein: CASSLRYRGRFDNEQFF.

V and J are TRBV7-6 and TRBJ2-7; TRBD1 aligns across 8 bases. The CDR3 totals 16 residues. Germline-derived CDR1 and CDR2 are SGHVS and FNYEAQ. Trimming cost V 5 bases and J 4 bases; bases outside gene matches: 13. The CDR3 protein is CASSPNPGTGSYEQYF. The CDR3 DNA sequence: TGTGCCAGCAGCCCCAACCCCGGGACAGGCTCTTACGAGCAGTACTTC.

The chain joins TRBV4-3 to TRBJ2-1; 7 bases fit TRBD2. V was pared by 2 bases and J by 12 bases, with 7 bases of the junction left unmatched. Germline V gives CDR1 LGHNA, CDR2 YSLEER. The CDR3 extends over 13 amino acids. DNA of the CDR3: TGCGCCAGCAGCCAAAAACATGGACTAGTGCAGTTCTTC. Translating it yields CASSQKHGLVQFF.

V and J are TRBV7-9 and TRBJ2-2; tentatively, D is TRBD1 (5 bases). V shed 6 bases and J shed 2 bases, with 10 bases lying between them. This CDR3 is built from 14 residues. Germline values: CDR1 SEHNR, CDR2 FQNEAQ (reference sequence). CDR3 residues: CASRPRANTGELFF. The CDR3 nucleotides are TGTGCCAGCAGACCCAGGGCCAACACCGGGGAGCTGTTTTTT. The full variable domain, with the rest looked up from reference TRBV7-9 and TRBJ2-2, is DTGVSQNPRHKITKRGQNVTFRCDPISEHNRLYWYRQTLGQGPEFLTYFQNEAQLEKSRLLSDRFSAERPKGSFSTLEIQRTEQGDSAMYLCASRPRANTGELFFGEGSRLTVL.

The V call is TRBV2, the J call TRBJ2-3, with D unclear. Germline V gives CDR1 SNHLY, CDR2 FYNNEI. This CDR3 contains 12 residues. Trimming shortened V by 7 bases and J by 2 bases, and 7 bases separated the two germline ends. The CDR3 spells CASNFLTDTQYF. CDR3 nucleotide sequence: TGTGCCAGCAACTTCCTCACAGATACGCAGTATTTT.

The CDR3 sequence: CASSQSPGVDTGELFF. As DNA, the CDR3 is TGTGCCAGCAGCCAAAGTCCCGGGGTCGACACCGGGGAGCTGTTTTTT. This chain connects TRBV14 to TRBJ2-2, with D possibly matching TRBD2 (5 bases). V lost 2 bases and J 3 bases, leaving 13 bases between the germline ends. This CDR3 contains 16 residues. The V gene's germline CDR1 is SGHDN and CDR2 FVKESK. Drawing the rest from reference TRBV14 and TRBJ2-2, the complete variable domain is EAGVTQFPSHSVIEKGQTVTLRCDPISGHDNLYWYRRVMGKEIKFLLHFVKESKQDESGMPNNRFLAERTGGTYSTLKVQPAELEDSGVYFCASSQSPGVDTGELFFGEGSRLTVL.

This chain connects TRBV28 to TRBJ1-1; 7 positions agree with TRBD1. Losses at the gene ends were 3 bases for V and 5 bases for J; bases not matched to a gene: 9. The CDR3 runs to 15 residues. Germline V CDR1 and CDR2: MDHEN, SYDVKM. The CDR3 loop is CASSFLVRGTTEAFF. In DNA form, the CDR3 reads TGTGCCAGCAGTTTTCTGGTCAGGGGGACTACTGAAGCTTTCTTT. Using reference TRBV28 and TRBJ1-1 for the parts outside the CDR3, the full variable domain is DVKVTQSSRYLVKRTGEKVFLECVQDMDHENMFWYRQDPGLGLRLIYFSYDVKMKEKGDIPEGYSVSREKKERFSLILESASTNQTSMYLCASSFLVRGTTEAFFGQGTRLTVV.

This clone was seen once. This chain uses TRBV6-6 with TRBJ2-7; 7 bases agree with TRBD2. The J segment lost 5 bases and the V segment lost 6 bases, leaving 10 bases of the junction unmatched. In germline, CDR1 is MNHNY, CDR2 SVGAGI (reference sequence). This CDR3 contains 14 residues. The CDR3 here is CASSSSGGVHEQYF. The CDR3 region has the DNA TGTGCCAGCAGCTCTAGCGGAGGGGTCCACGAGCAGTACTTC.

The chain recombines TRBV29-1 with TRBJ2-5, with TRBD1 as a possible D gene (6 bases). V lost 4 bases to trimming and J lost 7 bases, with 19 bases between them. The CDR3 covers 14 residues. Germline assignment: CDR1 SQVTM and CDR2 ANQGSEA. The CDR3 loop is CSVVVGGRWGTQYF. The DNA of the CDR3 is TGCAGCGTTGTAGTAGGGGGACGATGGGGGACCCAGTACTTC.

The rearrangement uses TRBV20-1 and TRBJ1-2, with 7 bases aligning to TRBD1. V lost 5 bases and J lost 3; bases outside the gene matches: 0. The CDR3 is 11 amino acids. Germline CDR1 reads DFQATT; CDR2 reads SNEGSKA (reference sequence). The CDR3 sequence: CSADRDYGYTF. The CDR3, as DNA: TGCAGTGCTGACAGGGACTATGGCTACACCTTC.